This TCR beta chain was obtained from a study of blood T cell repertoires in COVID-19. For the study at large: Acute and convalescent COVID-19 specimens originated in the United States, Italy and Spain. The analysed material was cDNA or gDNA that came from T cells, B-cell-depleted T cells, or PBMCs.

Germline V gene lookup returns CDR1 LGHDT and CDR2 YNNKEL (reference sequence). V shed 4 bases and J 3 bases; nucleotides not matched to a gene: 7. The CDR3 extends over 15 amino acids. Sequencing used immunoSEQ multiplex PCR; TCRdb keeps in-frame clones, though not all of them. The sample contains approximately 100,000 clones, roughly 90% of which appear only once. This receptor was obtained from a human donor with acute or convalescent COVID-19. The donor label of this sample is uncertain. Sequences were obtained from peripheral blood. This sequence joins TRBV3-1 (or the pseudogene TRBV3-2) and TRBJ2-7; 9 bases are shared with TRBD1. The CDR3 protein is CASSRPGQGIYEQYF. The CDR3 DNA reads TGTGCCAGCAGCCGTCCGGGACAGGGTATCTACGAGCAGTACTTC.